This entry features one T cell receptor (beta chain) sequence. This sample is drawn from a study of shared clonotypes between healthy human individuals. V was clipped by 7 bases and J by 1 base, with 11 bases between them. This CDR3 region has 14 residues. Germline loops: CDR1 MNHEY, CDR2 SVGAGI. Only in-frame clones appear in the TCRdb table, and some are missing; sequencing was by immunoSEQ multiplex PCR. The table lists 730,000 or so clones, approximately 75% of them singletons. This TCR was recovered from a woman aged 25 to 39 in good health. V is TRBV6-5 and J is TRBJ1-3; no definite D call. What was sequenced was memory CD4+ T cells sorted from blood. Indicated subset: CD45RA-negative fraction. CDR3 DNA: TGTGCCAGCACAGACGTTTTTTCTGGAAACACCATATATTTT. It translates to CASTDVFSGNTIYF.